One TCR beta chain is described in this entry. Trimming stripped 11 bases from V and 0 bases from J, with 9 bases between. The CDR3 loop spans 13 amino acids. The germline gives CDR1 KGHDR, CDR2 SFDVKD. Seattle researchers signed up patients amid active infection and tracked them longitudinally. Some clones are missing from TCRdb's copy, which holds only in-frame ones; the method was immunoSEQ multiplex PCR. Here the sample spans fewer than 140,000 clones, less than 80% being singletons. The data were obtained in a study of blood T cell repertoires in COVID-19. About the research overall: The study drew acute and convalescent COVID-19 samples from the United States, Italy and Spain. PBMCs, B-cell-depleted T cells, or T cells were the source of the cDNA or gDNA that made up the material.

This TCR came from a man older than 75 with COVID-19, enrolled during active disease. Material: peripheral blood. J is TRBJ2-2 and V is TRBV24-1, with D possibly being TRBD1 (6 bases). The CDR3 DNA sequence: TGTGCCAGCTGGGACACGAACACCGGGGAGCTGTTTTTT. It codes for CASWDTNTGELFF.